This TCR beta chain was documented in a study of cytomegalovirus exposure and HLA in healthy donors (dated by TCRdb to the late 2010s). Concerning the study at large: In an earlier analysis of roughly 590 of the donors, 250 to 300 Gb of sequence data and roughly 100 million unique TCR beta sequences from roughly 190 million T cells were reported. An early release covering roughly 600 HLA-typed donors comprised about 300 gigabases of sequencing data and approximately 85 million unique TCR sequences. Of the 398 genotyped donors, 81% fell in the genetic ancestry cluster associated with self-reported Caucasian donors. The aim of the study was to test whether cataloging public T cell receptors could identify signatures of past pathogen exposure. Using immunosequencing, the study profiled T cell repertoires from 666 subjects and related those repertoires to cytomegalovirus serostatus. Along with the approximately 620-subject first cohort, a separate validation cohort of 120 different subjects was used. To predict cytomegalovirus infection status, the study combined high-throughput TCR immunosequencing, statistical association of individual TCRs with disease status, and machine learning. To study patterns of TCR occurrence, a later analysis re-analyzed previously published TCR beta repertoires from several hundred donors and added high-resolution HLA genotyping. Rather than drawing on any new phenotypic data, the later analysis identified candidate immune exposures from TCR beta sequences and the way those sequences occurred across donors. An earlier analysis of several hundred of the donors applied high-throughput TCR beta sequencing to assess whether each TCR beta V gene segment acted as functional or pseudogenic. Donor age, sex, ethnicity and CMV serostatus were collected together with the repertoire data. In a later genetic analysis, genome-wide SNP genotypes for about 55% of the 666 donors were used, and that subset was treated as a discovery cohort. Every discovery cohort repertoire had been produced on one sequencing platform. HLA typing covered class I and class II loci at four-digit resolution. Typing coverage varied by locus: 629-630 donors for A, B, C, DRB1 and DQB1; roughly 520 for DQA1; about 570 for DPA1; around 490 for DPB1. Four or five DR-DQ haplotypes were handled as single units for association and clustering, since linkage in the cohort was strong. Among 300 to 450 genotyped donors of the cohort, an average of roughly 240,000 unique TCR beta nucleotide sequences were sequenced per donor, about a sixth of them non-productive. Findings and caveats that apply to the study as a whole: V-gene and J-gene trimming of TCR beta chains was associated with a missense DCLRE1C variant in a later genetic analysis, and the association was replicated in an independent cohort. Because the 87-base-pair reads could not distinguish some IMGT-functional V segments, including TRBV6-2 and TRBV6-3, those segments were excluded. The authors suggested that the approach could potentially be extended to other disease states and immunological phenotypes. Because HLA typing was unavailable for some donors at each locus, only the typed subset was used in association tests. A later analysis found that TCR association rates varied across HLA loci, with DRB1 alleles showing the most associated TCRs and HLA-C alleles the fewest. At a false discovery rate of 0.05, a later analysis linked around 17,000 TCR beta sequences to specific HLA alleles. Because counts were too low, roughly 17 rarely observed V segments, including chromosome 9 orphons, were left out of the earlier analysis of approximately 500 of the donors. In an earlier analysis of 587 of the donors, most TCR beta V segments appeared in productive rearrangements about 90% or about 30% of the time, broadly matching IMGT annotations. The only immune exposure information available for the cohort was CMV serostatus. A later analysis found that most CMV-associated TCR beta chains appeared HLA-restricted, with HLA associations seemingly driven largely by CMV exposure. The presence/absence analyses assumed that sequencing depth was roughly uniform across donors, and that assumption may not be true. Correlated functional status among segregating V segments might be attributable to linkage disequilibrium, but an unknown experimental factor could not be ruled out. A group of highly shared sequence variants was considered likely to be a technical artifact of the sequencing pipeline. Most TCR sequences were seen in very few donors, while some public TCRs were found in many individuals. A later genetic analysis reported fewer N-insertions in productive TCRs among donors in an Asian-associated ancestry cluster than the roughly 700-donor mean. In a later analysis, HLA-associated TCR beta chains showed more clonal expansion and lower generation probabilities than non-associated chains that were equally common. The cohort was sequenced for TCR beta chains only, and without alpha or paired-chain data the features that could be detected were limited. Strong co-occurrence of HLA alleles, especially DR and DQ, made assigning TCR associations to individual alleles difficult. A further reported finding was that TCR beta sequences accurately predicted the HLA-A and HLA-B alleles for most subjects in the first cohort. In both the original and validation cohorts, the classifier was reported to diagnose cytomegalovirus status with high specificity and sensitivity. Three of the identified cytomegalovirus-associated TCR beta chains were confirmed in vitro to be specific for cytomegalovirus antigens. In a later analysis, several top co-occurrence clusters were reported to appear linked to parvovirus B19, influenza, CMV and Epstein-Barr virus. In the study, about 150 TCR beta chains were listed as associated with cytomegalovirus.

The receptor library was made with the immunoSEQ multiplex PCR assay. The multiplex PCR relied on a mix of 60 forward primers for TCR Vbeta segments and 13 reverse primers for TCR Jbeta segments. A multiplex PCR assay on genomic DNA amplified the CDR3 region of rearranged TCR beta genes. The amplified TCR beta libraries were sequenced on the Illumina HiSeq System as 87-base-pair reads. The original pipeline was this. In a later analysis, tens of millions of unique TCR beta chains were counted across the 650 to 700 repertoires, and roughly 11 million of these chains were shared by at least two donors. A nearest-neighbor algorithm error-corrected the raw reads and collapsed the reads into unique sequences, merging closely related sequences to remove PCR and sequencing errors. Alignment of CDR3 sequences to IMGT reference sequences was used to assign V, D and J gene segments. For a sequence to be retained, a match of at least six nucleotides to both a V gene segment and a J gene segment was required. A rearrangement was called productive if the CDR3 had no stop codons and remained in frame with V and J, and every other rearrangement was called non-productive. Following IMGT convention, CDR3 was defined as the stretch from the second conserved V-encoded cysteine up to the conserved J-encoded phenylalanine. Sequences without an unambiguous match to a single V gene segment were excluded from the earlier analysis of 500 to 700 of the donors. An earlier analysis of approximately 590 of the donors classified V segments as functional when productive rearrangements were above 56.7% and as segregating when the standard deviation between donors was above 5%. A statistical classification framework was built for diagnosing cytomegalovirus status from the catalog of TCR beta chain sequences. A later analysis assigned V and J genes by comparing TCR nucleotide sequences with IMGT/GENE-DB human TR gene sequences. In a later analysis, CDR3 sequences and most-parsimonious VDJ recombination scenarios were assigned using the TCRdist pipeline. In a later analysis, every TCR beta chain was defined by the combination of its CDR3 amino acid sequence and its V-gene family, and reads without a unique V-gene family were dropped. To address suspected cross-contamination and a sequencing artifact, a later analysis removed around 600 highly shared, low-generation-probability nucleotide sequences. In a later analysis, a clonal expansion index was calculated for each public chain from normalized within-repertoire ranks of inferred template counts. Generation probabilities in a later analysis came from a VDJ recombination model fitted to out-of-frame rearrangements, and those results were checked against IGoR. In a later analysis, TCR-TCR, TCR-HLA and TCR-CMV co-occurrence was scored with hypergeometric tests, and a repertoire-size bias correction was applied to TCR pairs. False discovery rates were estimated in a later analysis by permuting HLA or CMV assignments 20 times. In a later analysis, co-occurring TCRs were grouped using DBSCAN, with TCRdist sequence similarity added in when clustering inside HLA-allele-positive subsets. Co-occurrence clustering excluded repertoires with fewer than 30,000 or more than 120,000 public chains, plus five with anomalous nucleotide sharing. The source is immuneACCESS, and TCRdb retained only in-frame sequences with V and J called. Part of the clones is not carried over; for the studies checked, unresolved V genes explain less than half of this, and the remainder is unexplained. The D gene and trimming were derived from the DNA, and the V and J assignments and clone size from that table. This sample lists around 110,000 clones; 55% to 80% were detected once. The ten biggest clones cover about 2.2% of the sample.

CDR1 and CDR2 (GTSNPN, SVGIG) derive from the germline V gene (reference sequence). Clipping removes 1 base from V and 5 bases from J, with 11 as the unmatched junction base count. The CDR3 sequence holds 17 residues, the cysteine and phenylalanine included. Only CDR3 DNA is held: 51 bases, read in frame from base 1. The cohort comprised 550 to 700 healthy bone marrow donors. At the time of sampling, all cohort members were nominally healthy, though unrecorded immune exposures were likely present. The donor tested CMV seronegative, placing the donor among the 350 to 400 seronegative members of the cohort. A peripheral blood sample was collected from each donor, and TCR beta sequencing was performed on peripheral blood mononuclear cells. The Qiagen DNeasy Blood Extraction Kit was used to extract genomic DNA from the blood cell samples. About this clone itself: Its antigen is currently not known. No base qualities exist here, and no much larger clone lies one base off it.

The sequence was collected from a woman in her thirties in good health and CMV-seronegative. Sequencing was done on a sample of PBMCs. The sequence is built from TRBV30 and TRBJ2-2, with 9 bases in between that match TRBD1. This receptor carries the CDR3 CAWSEFLGQGGTGELFF. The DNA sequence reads TGTGCCTGGAGTGAATTCTTGGGACAGGGAGGGACCGGGGAGCTGTTTTTT.